The entry that follows covers one T cell receptor beta chain sequence. This clonotype was counted between two and nine times. Its antigen is unknown. No much larger clone is present one base from it, and per-base qualities are unavailable. CDR1 MNHEY and CDR2 SVGAGI are derived from the germline V gene. The CDR3 contains 14 residues, cysteine and phenylalanine counted. Of the read, only the CDR3 DNA is kept; its 42 bases are in frame from base 1. V and J are trimmed by 6 bases and 6 bases, and the gene matches miss 8 bases of the junction. Libraries were made using 5' RACE. Sequencing was performed on a NextSeq 500. In the TCR library protocol, a unique molecular identifier was attached to each TCR cDNA molecule so that PCR and sequencing errors could be corrected. The paper's processing steps were these. Decombinator tools were used for TCR identification, UMI-based error correction and CDR3 extraction. TCRs above a frequency of 2 per 1,000, corresponding to the top 1% of the tumor frequency distribution, were defined as expanded. Each repertoire was subsampled 100 times to 5,000 TCRs, after which Renyi diversity was computed with the R vegan package. CDR3 similarity networks were constructed using string-kernel similarity of amino acid triplets, with links drawn between CDR3s whose pairwise similarity was above 0.82. The public reads were reprocessed in TCRdb via fastp at Q25 and MiXCR, keeping in-frame beta chains. Merged by CDR3 protein, the rows form single entries marked with the most common genes and DNA. The V and J calls come from TCRdb's annotation, not from the publication. This sample holds some 3,300 distinct CDR3 sequences; roughly 9.8% were observed only once. Around 28% of the sample lies in the top ten.

Sample time point, as interpreted from the label and publication: sample taken at primary tumor resection. Samples were obtained from around 72 patients with early-stage, untreated non-small cell lung cancer from the lung TRACERx cohort. Without any cell sorting, TCR sequencing was performed on whole RNA extracted either from tumor and nontumor lung tissue or from cryopreserved PBMC samples. A patient was chosen for TCR sequencing only when enough RNA was available from at least two tumor regions. Before selection, tumor and adjacent nontumor lung specimens were reviewed by a lung pathologist. This entry belongs to a study of spatial heterogeneity in lung cancer (dated by TCRdb to about 2019). The study in broad terms: Beta-chain transcripts were consistently detected in greater numbers than alpha-chain transcripts, which likely reflected higher beta-chain transcript abundance. In the raw uncorrected reads, each unique combination of TCR and UMI appeared more than ten times on average. In non-small cell lung cancer, the study quantitatively compared TCR alpha and beta repertoires across several tumor regions, matched nontumor lung, and blood. TCR repertoire features were related to nonsynonymous mutation counts determined by whole-exome sequencing of tumor tissue. At surgery, both alpha and beta chains were TCR-sequenced in about 200 tumor regions, fewer than 65 matched nontumor lung samples and some 56 PBMC samples. General findings and caveats noted by the study authors: Additional single-cell paired TCR alpha and beta sequencing was considered necessary to confirm, at a functional level, the hypothesis that regional TCRs recognize regional mutations.

This TCR was recovered from a male donor with early-stage non-small cell lung cancer. Source: normal lung tissue next to the tumor, taken at surgery. The rearrangement combines TRBV6-5 with TRBJ2-7; 10 middle bases align to TRBD1. The sequence in DNA is TGTGCCAGCAGCCCGGCGGGACAGGGGCCCGAGCAGTACTTC. Its translation reads: CASSPAGQGPEQYF.